This is a list of T cell receptor beta chains from one sample in a study of T cell responses to AZD1222 COVID-19 vaccine. Clones were read by immunoSEQ multiplex PCR, and TCRdb kept only the in-frame ones, dropping some. The sample holds roughly 110,000 clones, 80% to 90% seen once. Sequenced material: peripheral blood, taken on day 0 of AZD1222 vaccination. These receptors were taken from an adult in good health. Each CDR3 is given with its conserved first and last residue. D genes are given only for firm matches. Expanded clones are given a class, and other clones once, few, many or no size at all.

J	V	size	D	DNA	CDR3
TRBJ2-2	TRBV27	.	TRBD1	TGTGCCAGCAGTCCCGGGACAGGGAACACCGGGGAGCTGTTTTTT	CASSPGTGNTGELFF
TRBJ1-1	TRBV10-3	.	.	TGTGCCATCAGGGACCTAGGGGGGTTGAACACTGAAGCTTTCTTT	CAIRDLGGLNTEAFF
TRBJ1-3	TRBV3-1/TRBV3-2	once	.	TGTGCCAGCAGCCAAGGATCTTACGGGGGGGCTGGAAACACCATATATTTT	CASSQGSYGGAGNTIYF
TRBJ2-4	TRBV4-3	.	TRBD2	TGCGCCAGCAGCCTGGGCGGGGGAAAGGACATTCAGTACTTC	CASSLGGGKDIQYF
TRBJ2-7	TRBV7-2	once	.	TGTGCCAGCAGCTTATCAACAGGTTTCGGTTCCTACGAGCAGTACTTC	CASSLSTGFGSYEQYF
TRBJ1-4	TRBV2	.	.	TGTGCCAGCAGAAATACAGGGAATCCGAATGAAAAACTGTTTTTT	CASRNTGNPNEKLFF
TRBJ1-2	TRBV7-3	.	TRBD1	TGTGCCAGCAGCTCCAAACCTGGGACAGGACCTGCTAACTATGGCTACACCTTC	CASSSKPGTGPANYGYTF
TRBJ1-1	TRBV14	.	.	TGTGCCAGCAGCCAAGAATTGAACACTGAAGCTTTCTTT	CASSQELNTEAFF
TRBJ1-5	TRBV28	.	.	TGTGCCAGCAGTTTACGCAGTAGCAATCAGCCCCAGCATTTT	CASSLRSSNQPQHF
TRBJ1-4	TRBV28	.	.	TGTGCCAGCAGTTTGGGGGGAAGTAATGAAAAACTGTTTTTT	CASSLGGSNEKLFF
TRBJ2-1	TRBV18	.	TRBD1	TGTGCCAGCTCACCCGACAGGGTAAAAGTCAGCAATGAGCAGTTCTTC	CASSPDRVKVSNEQFF
TRBJ2-3	TRBV3-1/TRBV3-2	.	.	TGTGCCAGCAGCCCCCGACAGCGTAAGCAGTATTTT	CASSPRQRKQYF
TRBJ1-5	TRBV19	once	.	TGTGCCAGTAGTATGTGGGGTCAGCCCCAGCATTTT	CASSMWGQPQHF
TRBJ1-1	TRBV12-3/TRBV12-4	.	.	TGTGCCAGCAGTGACGCGATGAACACTGAAGCTTTCTTT	CASSDAMNTEAFF
TRBJ2-5	TRBV7-9	.	.	TGTGCCAGCAGCCCGAGACAGGTCCAAGAGACCCAGTACTTC	CASSPRQVQETQYF
TRBJ2-7	TRBV7-2	once	.	TGTGCCAGCAGCTTCTCGCTTTGGGGAGTAGTCGAGCAGTACTTC	CASSFSLWGVVEQYF
TRBJ1-1	TRBV7-3	.	TRBD1	TGTGCCAGCAGGAAGACCGACAGGGGGAACACTGAAGCTTTCTTT	CASRKTDRGNTEAFF
TRBJ2-3	TRBV6-2/TRBV6-3	.	.	TGTGCCAGCAGTTCGGGGGATAGGCCAGATACGCAGTATTTT	CASSSGDRPDTQYF
TRBJ1-1	TRBV29-1	.	.	TGCAGCGTTGGGGACGGCGGTCTGGTGACTGAAGCTTTCTTT	CSVGDGGLVTEAFF
TRBJ2-2	TRBV7-9	few	.	TGTGCCAGCGGACCGAACTCGGGAGTGAACACCGGGGAGCTGTTTTTT	CASGPNSGVNTGELFF
TRBJ2-7	TRBV2	.	TRBD1	TGTGCCAGCAGTGAGAGCGGACAGGGTTGGGGCGAGCAGTACTTC	CASSESGQGWGEQYF
TRBJ1-1	TRBV7-8	.	.	TGTGCCAGCAGCCAACAGGGAGGGACCACTGAAGCTTTCTTT	CASSQQGGTTEAFF
TRBJ1-3	TRBV6-6	.	.	TGTGCCAGCAGCATAGGGCGGATCTCTGGAAACACCATATATTTT	CASSIGRISGNTIYF
TRBJ2-6	TRBV4-1	.	.	TGCGCCAGCAGCCAAGTTTATAGTTACTCTGGGGCCAACGTCCTGACTTTC	CASSQVYSYSGANVLTF
TRBJ2-1	TRBV27	.	TRBD2	TGTGCCAGCAGTTTTTCTCCATTAGCGGGAGCGGGGTACAATGAGCAGTTCTTC	CASSFSPLAGAGYNEQFF
TRBJ2-7	TRBV2	.	.	TGTGCCAGCAGTGACCAGGGTTACGAGCAGTACTTC	CASSDQGYEQYF
TRBJ2-1	TRBV20-1	few	.	TGCAGTGCTAGTCCCCCTAGGGGCAGGGATGAGCAGTTCTTC	CSASPPRGRDEQFF
TRBJ1-5	TRBV30	once	.	TGTGCCTGGAGTGTAGGGGGGGATCAGCCCCAGCATTTT	CAWSVGGDQPQHF
TRBJ1-1	TRBV28	.	TRBD1	TGTGCCAGCAGAGTCCAGGGGGCGTCGTCGGCCACTGAAGCTTTCTTT	CASRVQGASSATEAFF
TRBJ2-1	TRBV2	.	TRBD2	TGTGCCAGTCGATCACTAGCGGGGGTCTACAATGAGCAGTTCTTC	CASRSLAGVYNEQFF
TRBJ2-7	TRBV18	.	.	TGTGCCAGCTCACCACAGGGTCTGGGGCAGTACTTC	CASSPQGLGQYF
TRBJ2-7	TRBV2	.	TRBD1	TGTGCCAGCAGGGGACAGGCGAACTACGAGCAGTACTTC	CASRGQANYEQYF
TRBJ1-5	TRBV10-3	.	.	TGTGCCATCAGCGAGACAGAGAGCAATCAGCCCCAGCATTTT	CAISETESNQPQHF
TRBJ2-1	TRBV5-1	.	TRBD2	TGCGCCAGCAGCTTGGCCGGGACTAGCGTGAGCAATGAGCAGTTCTTC	CASSLAGTSVSNEQFF
TRBJ2-7	TRBV18	.	TRBD2	TGTGCCAGCTCACCACCGGCTAGCGGGAGCTACGAGCAGTACTTC	CASSPPASGSYEQYF
TRBJ2-1	TRBV4-3	.	.	TGCGCCAGCAGCCAAGGCAGGCGGGTTGAGCAGTTCTTC	CASSQGRRVEQFF
TRBJ1-1	TRBV7-8	.	.	TGTGCCAGCAGCTTACTGGGAAACACTGAAGCTTTCTTT	CASSLLGNTEAFF
TRBJ2-7	TRBV28	.	.	TGTGCCAGCACCGTAGGGACAACGTACTACGAGCAGTACTTC	CASTVGTTYYEQYF
TRBJ1-1	TRBV7-9	.	.	TGTGCCAGCAGCAACATTGGGGAGCACACTGAAGCTTTCTTT	CASSNIGEHTEAFF